Listed below are T cell receptor beta chains from one sample, sequenced in a study of blood T cell repertoires in COVID-19. The assay was immunoSEQ multiplex PCR, and TCRdb's table has in-frame clones only and misses some. The data contain a few hundred thousand clones, 85% to 90% of them singletons. Sequenced input: PBMCs or T cells enriched from blood (not recorded which). All receptors derive from a woman aged 18-29 years who had recovered from COVID-19. The CDR3 runs from the conserved cysteine through the conserved F or W. The size entry is marked missing in some rows and otherwise reads once, few, many or a size class.

NA | TRBV12-3/TRBV12-4 | CASSTGLDYGYTF
NA | TRBV27 | CASTPGAGGAGNYGYTF
few | TRBV3-1/TRBV3-2 | CASSQGQGNYGYTF
once | TRBV15 | CATSTRAGDGYTF
NA | TRBV9 | CASSLPEGPSGSREQFF
NA | TRBV3-1/TRBV3-2 | CASSQDWGTGPAEQYF
NA | TRBV2 | CASSGDRGGSYEQYF
NA | TRBV27 | CASRDRQLNTGELFF
NA | TRBV2 | CASSPGTGNYGYTF
NA | TRBV19 | CASSSPGQGAYTEAFF
once | TRBV5-1 | CASSLGQERMATNEKLFF
NA | TRBV18 | CASSPPSGVTEAFF
once | TRBV6-5 | CASSLALNTGELFF
NA | TRBV12-3/TRBV12-4 | CASSPSTDTQYF
NA | TRBV5-4 | CASSQRQGSSYNSPLHF
NA | TRBV3-1/TRBV3-2 | CASTVQGANYGYTF
NA | TRBV18 | CASSPWDSGWNTGELFF
NA | TRBV13 | CASSLQGYEQFF
few | TRBV10-3 | CAISGTARTGELFF
NA | TRBV6-1 | CASSEALTAGRNTIYF
NA | TRBV24-1 | CATSDLMPGSNTGELFF
NA | TRBV3-1/TRBV3-2 | CATTSGQETQYF
NA | TRBV12-1 | CASSFWQTRIQPQHF
NA | TRBV5-1 | CASSLVGGADTQYF
NA | TRBV4-2 | CASSQMTGVGETQYF
NA | TRBV7-8 | CASSLAPGVPQPQHF
NA | TRBV11-1 | CASSLGPTTNEKLFF
NA | TRBV5-4 | CASSLSASTEAFF
NA | TRBV28 | CASSDYSNQPQHF
NA | TRBV7-3 | CASSLQGSLTLYGYTF
many | TRBV19 | CASSPGHDSGYYGYTF
NA | TRBV3-1/TRBV3-2 | CASSSWPSYEQYF
few | TRBV18 | CASSPGQGESYTF
NA | TRBV3-1/TRBV3-2 | CASSLGTSDNTDTQYF
NA | TRBV5-5 | CASSFKREVEFYEQYF
once | TRBV5-1 | CASSSERGVKETQYF
NA | TRBV6-6 | CASSYSRTGRNTIYF
NA | TRBV6-5 | CASTGGTEAFF
NA | TRBV10-1 | CATAPAGQAKLFF
NA | TRBV27 | CASIPSGYNEQFF
NA | TRBV2 | CASGTAYGYTF
NA | TRBV19 | CASSALVEGSINYGYTF
NA | TRBV9 | CASSVAGRPTETQYF
NA | TRBV27 | CASSVTGSRQPQHF
NA | TRBV6-5 | CASSSSRGRDGYTF
NA | TRBV6-5 | CATEAGTGYEQYF
NA | TRBV11-2 | CASSWRLAGEQETQYF
NA | TRBV5-1 | CASTTGNTYEQYF
once | TRBV24-1 | CATSDPSSGRAGEQFF
NA | TRBV7-9 | CASSPSYRIYGYTF
NA | TRBV18 | CASSRQGVGTEAFF
NA | TRBV19 | CASNLGQESEAFF
NA | TRBV19 | CASRTGQGNTEAFF